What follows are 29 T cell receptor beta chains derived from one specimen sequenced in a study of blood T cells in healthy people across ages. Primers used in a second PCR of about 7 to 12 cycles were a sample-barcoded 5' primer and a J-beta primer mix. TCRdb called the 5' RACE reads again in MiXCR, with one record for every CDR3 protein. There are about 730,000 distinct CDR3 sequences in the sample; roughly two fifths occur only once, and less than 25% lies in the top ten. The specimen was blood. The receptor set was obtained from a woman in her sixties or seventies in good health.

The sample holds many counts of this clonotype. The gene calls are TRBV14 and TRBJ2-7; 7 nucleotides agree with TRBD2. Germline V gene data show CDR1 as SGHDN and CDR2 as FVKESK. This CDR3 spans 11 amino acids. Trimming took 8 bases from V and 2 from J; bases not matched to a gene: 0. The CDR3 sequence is CASGRAYEQYF. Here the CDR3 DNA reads TGTGCCAGCGGGAGGGCCTACGAGCAGTACTTC. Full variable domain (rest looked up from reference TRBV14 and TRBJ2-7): EAGVTQFPSHSVIEKGQTVTLRCDPISGHDNLYWYRRVMGKEIKFLLHFVKESKQDESGMPNNRFLAERTGGTYSTLKVQPAELEDSGVYFCASGRAYEQYFGPGTRLTVT.

CDR3 sequence reads: CSARGGGPGDEQFF. DNA of the CDR3: TGCAGTGCTAGGGGCGGGGGCCCAGGAGATGAGCAGTTCTTC. V and J are TRBV20-1 and TRBJ2-1; the D gene is possibly TRBD2 (7 bases). The V and J ends lost 3 bases and 8 bases respectively, with 17 bases between them. Germline V gene sequence: CDR1 DFQATT, CDR2 SNEGSKA (reference sequence). The CDR3 has 14 amino acids.

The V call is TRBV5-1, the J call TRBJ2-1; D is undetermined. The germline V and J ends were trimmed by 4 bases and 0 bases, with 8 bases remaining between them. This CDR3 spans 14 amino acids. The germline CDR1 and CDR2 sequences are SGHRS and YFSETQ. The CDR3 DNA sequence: TGCGCCAGCAGCGGTCCTAGCTCCTACAATGAGCAGTTCTTC. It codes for CASSGPSSYNEQFF.

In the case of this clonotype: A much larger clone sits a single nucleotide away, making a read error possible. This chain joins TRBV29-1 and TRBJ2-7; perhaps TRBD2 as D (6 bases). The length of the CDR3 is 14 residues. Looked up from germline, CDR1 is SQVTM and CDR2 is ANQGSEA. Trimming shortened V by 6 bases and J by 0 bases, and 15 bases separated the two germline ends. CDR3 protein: CSVAKRGYSYEQYF. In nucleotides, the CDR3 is TGCAGCGTAGCTAAACGGGGGTACTCCTACGAGCAGTACTTC.

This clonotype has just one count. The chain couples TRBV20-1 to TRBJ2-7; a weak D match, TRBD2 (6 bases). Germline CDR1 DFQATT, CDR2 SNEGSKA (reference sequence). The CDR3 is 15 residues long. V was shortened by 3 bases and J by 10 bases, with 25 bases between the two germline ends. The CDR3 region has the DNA TGCAGTGCTAGGGCCCTTAAAAACAACCGCGGGGCCCAGTACTTC. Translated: CSARALKNNRGAQYF.

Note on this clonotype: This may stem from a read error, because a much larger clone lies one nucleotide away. The CDR3 protein is CASSVAGAYNEQYF. CDR3 DNA sequence: TGTGCCAGCAGCGTAGCAGGGGCCTACAATGAGCAGTACTTC. This sequence joins TRBV9 and TRBJ2-1, with D possibly being TRBD1 (6 bases). Gene TRBJ2-7 matches the end of the DNA better, so the J call may be wrong. CDR3 length: 14 residues. Germline V gene data show CDR1 as SGDLS and CDR2 as YYNGEE.

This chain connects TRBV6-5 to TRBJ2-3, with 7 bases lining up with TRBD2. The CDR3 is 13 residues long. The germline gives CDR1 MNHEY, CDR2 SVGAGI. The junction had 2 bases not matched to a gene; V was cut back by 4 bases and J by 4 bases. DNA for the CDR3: TGTGCCAGCAGTTTCCGGGAGGCAGATACGCAGTATTTT. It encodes CASSFREADTQYF.

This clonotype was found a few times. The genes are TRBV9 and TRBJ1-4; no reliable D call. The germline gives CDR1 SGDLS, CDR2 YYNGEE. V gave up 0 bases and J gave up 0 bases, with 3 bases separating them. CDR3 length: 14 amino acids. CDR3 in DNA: TGTGCCAGCAGCGTAGACACAACTAATGAAAAACTGTTTTTT. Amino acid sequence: CASSVDTTNEKLFF.

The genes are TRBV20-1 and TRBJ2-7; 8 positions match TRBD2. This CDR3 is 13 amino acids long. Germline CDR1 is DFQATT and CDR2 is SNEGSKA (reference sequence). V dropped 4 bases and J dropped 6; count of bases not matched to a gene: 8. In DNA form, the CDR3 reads TGCAGTGCTAAAAGCGGGAGTACCGGCGAGCAGTACTTC. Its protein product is CSAKSGSTGEQYF.

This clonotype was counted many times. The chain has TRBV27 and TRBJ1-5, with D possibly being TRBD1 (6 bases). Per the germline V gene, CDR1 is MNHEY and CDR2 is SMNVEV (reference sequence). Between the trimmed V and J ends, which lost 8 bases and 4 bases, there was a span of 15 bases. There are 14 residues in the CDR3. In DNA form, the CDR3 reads TGTGCCAGCGAAGGAACAGGGCCGAATCAGCCCCAGCATTTT. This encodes CASEGTGPNQPQHF.

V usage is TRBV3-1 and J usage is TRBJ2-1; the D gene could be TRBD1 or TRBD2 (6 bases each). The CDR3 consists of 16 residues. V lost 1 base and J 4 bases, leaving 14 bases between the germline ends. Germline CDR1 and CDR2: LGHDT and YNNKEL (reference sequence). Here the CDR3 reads CASSQAGADQYNEQFF. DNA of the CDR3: TGTGCCAGCAGCCAAGCGGGGGCGGACCAGTACAATGAGCAGTTCTTC.

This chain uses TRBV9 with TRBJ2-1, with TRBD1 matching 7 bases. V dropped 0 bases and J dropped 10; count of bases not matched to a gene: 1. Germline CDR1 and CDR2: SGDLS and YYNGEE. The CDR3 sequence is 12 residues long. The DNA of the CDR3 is TGTGCCAGCAGCGTAGGCAGGGGGGAGCAGTTCTTC. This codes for CASSVGRGEQFF.

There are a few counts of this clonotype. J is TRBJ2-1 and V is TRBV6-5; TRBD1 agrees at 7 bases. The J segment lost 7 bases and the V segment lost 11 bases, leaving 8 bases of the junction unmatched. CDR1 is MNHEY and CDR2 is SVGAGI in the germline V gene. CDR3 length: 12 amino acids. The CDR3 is CAVSPRGNEQFF. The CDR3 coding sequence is TGTGCCGTATCCCCCAGGGGGAATGAGCAGTTCTTC.

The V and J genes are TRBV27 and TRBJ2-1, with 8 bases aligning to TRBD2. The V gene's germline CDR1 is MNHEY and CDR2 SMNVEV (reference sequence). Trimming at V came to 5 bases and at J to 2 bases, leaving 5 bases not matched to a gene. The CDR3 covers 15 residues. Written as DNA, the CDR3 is TGTGCCAGCAGTCAAAGCGGGAGTACCTACAATGAGCAGTTCTTC. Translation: CASSQSGSTYNEQFF.

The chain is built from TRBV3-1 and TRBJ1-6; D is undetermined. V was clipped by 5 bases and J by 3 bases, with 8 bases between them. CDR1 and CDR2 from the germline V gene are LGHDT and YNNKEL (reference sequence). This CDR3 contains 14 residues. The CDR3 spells CASSSGNYNSPLHF. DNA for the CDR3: TGTGCCAGCAGCAGCGGAAACTATAATTCACCCCTCCACTTT. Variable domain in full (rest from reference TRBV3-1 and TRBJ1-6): DTAVSQTPKYLVTQMGNDKSIKCEQNLGHDTMYWYKQDSKKFLKIMFSYNNKELIINETVPNRFSPKSPDKAHLNLHINSLELGDSAVYFCASSSGNYNSPLHFGNGTRLTVT.

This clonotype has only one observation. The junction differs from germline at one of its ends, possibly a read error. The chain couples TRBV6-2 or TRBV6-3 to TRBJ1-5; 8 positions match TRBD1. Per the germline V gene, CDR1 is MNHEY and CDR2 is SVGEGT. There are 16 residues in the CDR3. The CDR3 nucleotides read TGTGCCGGCAGTTACGGGGCAGGGGGCGTCTCACAGCCCCAGCATTTT. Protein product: CAGSYGAGGVSQPQHF.

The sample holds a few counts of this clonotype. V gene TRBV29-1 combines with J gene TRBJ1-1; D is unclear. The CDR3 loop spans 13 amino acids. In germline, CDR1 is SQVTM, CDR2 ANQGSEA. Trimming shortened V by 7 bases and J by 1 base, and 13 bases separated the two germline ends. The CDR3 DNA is TGCAGCGCCTTCGGGCCACCGAACACTGAAGCTTTCTTT. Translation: CSAFGPPNTEAFF.

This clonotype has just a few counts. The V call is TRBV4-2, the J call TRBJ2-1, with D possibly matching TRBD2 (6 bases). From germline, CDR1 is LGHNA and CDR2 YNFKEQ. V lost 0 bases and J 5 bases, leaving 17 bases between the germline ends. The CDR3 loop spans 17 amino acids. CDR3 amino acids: CASSQEAPGGNNNEQFF. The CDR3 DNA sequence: TGTGCCAGCAGCCAAGAGGCCCCTGGGGGGAATAACAATGAGCAGTTCTTC.

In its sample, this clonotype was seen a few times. CDR3 in amino acids: CSGGHGIDTQYF. Here the CDR3 DNA reads TGCAGCGGGGGACACGGGATAGATACGCAGTATTTT. The chain combines TRBV29-1 with TRBJ2-3; perhaps TRBD1 as D (6 bases). The CDR3 has 12 amino acids. Germline-derived CDR1 and CDR2 are SQVTM and ANQGSEA. The V gene lost 7 bases and the J gene lost 5 bases, with 13 bases spanning the gap.

DNA of the CDR3: TGTGCCAGCAGCTTAGCACGATCAGGGGGCGGCGCAGATACGCAGTATTTT. It encodes CASSLARSGGGADTQYF. This sequence joins TRBV7-8 and TRBJ2-3; 8 bases agree with TRBD1. The CDR3 is made up of 17 amino acids. Germline trimming cut 0 bases from V and 4 bases from J; bases unmatched to any gene: 9. The germline V gene has CDR1 SGHVS and CDR2 FQNEAQ.

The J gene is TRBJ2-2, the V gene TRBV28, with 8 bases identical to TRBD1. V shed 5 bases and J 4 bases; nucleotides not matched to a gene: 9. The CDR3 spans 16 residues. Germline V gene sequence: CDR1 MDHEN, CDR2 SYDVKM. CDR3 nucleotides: TGTGCCAGCAGTCCCGGGACAGGATCGGGCACCGGGGAGCTGTTTTTT. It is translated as CASSPGTGSGTGELFF.

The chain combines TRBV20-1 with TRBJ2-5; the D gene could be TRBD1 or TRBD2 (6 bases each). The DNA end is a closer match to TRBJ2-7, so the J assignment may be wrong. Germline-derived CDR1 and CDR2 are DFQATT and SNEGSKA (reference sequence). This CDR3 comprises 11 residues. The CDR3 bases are TGCAGTGTTGCTGGAGGGGGCGAGCAGTACTTC. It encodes CSVAGGGEQYF.

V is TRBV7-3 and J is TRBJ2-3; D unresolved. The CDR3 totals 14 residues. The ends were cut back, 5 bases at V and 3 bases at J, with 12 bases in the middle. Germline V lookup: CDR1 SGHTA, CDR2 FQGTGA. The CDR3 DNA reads TGTGCCAGCAGCCGAGGCATTATTACAGATACGCAGTATTTT. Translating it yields CASSRGIITDTQYF.

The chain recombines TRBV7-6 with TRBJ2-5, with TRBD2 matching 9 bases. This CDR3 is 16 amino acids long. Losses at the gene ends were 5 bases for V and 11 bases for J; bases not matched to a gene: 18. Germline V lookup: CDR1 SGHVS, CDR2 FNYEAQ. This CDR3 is CASSPLGARGGSEQYF. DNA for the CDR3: TGTGCCAGCAGCCCGCTTGGGGCGCGGGGGGGTAGTGAGCAGTACTTC.

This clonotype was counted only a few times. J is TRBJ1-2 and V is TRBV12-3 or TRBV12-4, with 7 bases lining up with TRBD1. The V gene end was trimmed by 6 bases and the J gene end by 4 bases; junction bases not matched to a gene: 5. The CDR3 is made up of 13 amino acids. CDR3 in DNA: TGTGCCAGCAGCCCCGACAGGGTCTATGGCTACACCTTC. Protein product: CASSPDRVYGYTF.

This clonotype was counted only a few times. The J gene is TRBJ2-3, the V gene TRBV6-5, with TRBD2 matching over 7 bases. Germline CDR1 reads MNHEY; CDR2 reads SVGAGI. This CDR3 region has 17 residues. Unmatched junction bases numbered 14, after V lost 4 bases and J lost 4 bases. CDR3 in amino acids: CASSSNAGVGGADTQYF. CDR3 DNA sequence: TGTGCCAGCAGTTCCAACGCGGGGGTTGGAGGGGCAGATACGCAGTATTTT.

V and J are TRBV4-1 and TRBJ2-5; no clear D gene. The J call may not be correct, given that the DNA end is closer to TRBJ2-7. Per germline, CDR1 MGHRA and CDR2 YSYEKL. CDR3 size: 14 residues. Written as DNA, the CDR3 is TGCGCCAGCAGCGACATCCTGGGGAACTACGAGCAGTACTTC. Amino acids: CASSDILGNYEQYF.

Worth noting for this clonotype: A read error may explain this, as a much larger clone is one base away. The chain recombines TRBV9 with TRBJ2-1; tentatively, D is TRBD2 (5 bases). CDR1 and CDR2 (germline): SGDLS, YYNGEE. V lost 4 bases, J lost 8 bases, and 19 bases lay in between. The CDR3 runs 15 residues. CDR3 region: CASSSVGEGRDEQFF. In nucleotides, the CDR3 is TGTGCCAGCAGCTCCGTGGGTGAGGGAAGGGATGAGCAGTTCTTC.

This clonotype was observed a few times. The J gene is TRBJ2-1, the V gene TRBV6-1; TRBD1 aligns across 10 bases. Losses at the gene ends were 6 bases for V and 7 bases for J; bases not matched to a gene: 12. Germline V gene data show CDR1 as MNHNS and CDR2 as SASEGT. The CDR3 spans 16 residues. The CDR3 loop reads CASSPRQGAISNEQFF. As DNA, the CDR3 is TGTGCCAGCAGCCCCCGACAGGGGGCCATTAGTAATGAGCAGTTCTTC.